What follows are 32 T cell receptor beta chains derived from one specimen sequenced in a study of early stage breast cancer tumors. Repertoires were generated with immunoSEQ multiplex PCR, while TCRdb's copy carries only in-frame clones and drops some. The sample includes 14,000 or so clones, 75% to 85% seen only once; the top ten take roughly 7.2%. The sample taken for sequencing was normal breast tissue next to the tumor. Receptors originate from a person aged 50-59 years with breast cancer.

Only one count was recorded for this clone. The chain combines TRBV7-9 with TRBJ1-1; 7 bases are a match to TRBD1. The CDR3 has 15 residues. The trim removed 5 bases at V and 0 bases at J, leaving 6 bases unmatched. The germline V gene encodes CDR1 SEHNR and CDR2 FQNEAQ (reference sequence). CDR3: CASSRQGRMNTEAFF. Here the CDR3 DNA reads TGTGCCAGCAGCCGACAGGGAAGAATGAACACTGAAGCTTTCTTT.

J is TRBJ2-7 and V is TRBV11-1; 10 bases map to TRBD2. Trimming took 2 bases from V and 7 from J; bases not matched to a gene: 17. Germline CDR1 reads SGHAT; CDR2 reads FQDESV (reference sequence). The CDR3 has 18 amino acids. The CDR3 sequence is CASSLIHSRLAGVGEQYF. CDR3 coding DNA: TGTGCCAGCAGCTTAATTCACTCACGTCTAGCGGGAGTCGGTGAGCAGTACTTC.

The rearrangement links TRBV2 to TRBJ1-5; D is undetermined. The CDR3 sequence is 16 residues long. Germline V gene lookup returns CDR1 SNHLY and CDR2 FYNNEI. V gave up 3 bases and J gave up 2 bases, with 14 bases separating them. CDR3 sequence: CASSDARSTGNQPQHF. As DNA, the CDR3 is TGTGCCAGCAGTGACGCCCGAAGCACAGGCAATCAGCCCCAGCATTTT.

V and J are TRBV2 and TRBJ2-1; 8 bases are a match to TRBD2. CDR1 is SNHLY and CDR2 is FYNNEI in the germline V gene. After removal of 4 bases from V and 4 bases from J, the junction contained 6 bases not matched to a gene. The CDR3 extends over 15 amino acids. CDR3 amino acids: CASSVSSGGYNEQFF. DNA of the CDR3: TGTGCCAGCAGTGTCTCCAGCGGGGGTTACAATGAGCAGTTCTTC. The variable domain in full, with the rest retrieved from reference TRBV2 and TRBJ2-1, is EPEVTQTPSHQVTQMGQEVILRCVPISNHLYFYWYRQILGQKVEFLVSFYNNEISEKSEIFDDQFSVERPDGSNFTLKIRSTKLEDSAMYFCASSVSSGGYNEQFFGPGTRLTVL.

This clone has more than one count but fewer than ten. J is TRBJ2-7 and V is TRBV5-4; D could derive from TRBD1 or TRBD2 (5 bases each). The V gene lost 5 bases and the J gene lost 2 bases, with 11 bases spanning the gap. Germline CDR1 is SGHNT and CDR2 is YYREEE (reference sequence). CDR3 size: 13 residues. The CDR3 nucleotides are TGTGCCAGCAGTTCCGGGACCCCCTACGAGCAGTACTTC. Protein: CASSSGTPYEQYF.

V is TRBV9 and J is TRBJ2-2; 12 bases are a match to TRBD2. This CDR3 contains 18 residues. Germline values: CDR1 SGDLS, CDR2 YYNGEE. Trimming cost V 0 bases and J 7 bases; bases outside gene matches: 10. The CDR3: CASSVEASGRAWGGELFF. CDR3 in DNA: TGTGCCAGCAGCGTAGAGGCTAGCGGGAGGGCCTGGGGCGGGGAGCTGTTTTTT. The complete variable domain, with remaining parts taken from reference TRBV9 and TRBJ2-2, reads DSGVTQTPKHLITATGQRVTLRCSPRSGDLSVYWYQQSLDQGLQFLIQYYNGEERAKGNILERFSAQQFPDLHSELNLSSLELGDSALYFCASSVEASGRAWGGELFFGEGSRLTVL.

The genes are TRBV28 and TRBJ1-2; D call uncertain. The CDR3 covers 13 residues. Trimming cost V 3 bases and J 3 bases, with 8 bases left between them. Germline CDR1 and CDR2: MDHEN and SYDVKM. CDR3 bases: TGTGCCAGCAGTTTTCTACAGTACTATGGCTACACCTTC. It is translated as CASSFLQYYGYTF.

The chain carries TRBV5-4 and TRBJ2-5; the D call may be TRBD1 or TRBD2 (5 bases each). CDR1 is SGHNT and CDR2 is YYREEE in the germline V gene (reference sequence). Trimming stripped 3 bases from V and 2 bases from J, with 8 bases between. The CDR3 spans 13 residues. The CDR3 bases are TGTGCCAGCAGCTCCGGGACGCAAGAGACCCAGTACTTC. Encoded protein: CASSSGTQETQYF.

V gene TRBV23-1 combines with J gene TRBJ2-2; D may be TRBD1 (5 bases). TRBV23-1 is marked as an open reading frame, function uncertain. V was cut by 2 bases and J by 3 bases, with 22 bases left in between. CDR3 length equals 19 residues. The CDR3 is CASSQGADDGTRYTGELFF. The CDR3 DNA is TGCGCCAGCAGTCAAGGGGCGGACGATGGCACCCGTTACACCGGGGAGCTGTTTTTT.

This clone was counted only a few times. The chain combines TRBV7-3 with TRBJ2-3, with 9 bases identical to TRBD1. Looked up from germline, CDR1 is SGHTA and CDR2 is FQGTGA. V lost 5 bases, J lost 4 bases, and 4 bases stayed unmatched. This CDR3 region has 14 residues. CDR3 sequence (DNA): TGTGCCAGCAGCCGGACAGGGGTGGCAGATACGCAGTATTTT. This sequence encodes CASSRTGVADTQYF.

V and J are TRBV30 and TRBJ2-7; D may match TRBD1 or TRBD2 (6 bases each). The CDR3 sequence is 10 residues long. Germline lookup yields CDR1 GTSNPN and CDR2 SVGIG (reference sequence). CDR3 amino acids: CGGAGPKQYF. The CDR3 DNA sequence: TGTGGGGGGGCAGGTCCAAAGCAGTACTTC.

The chain uses TRBV5-6 and TRBJ1-2; TRBD1 aligns across 12 bases. The length of the CDR3 is 16 residues. V trimming: 0 bases; J trimming: 4 bases; junction bases outside the gene matches: 4. CDR1 is SGHDT, CDR2 YYEEEE, per germline. The CDR3 DNA sequence: TGTGCCAGCAGCTTGGGGGACAGGGGGCCCTCCTATGGCTACACCTTC. As protein: CASSLGDRGPSYGYTF.

This rearrangement joins TRBV5-6 to TRBJ2-5; D unresolved. CDR3 length equals 11 residues. Germline CDR1 SGHDT, CDR2 YYEEEE. V lost 2 bases to trimming and J lost 5 bases, with 4 bases between them. CDR3 DNA: TGTGCCAGCAGCTTCCGGGAGACCCAGTACTTC. Translating it yields CASSFRETQYF. The full variable domain, in which reference TRBV5-6 and TRBJ2-5 provide the parts outside the CDR3, is DAGVTQSPTHLIKTRGQQVTLRCSPKSGHDTVSWYQQALGQGPQFIFQYYEEEERQRGNFPDRFSGHQFPNYSSELNVNALLLGDSALYLCASSFRETQYFGPGTRLLVL.

V is TRBV6-6 and J is TRBJ1-5; D call uncertain. This CDR3 has 14 amino acids. CDR1 is MNHNY, CDR2 SVGAGI, per germline (reference sequence). Trimming pared 1 base from V and 2 bases from J, leaving 6 bases between. CDR3 nucleotides: TGTGCCAGCAGTTACTTCTGGGGCAATCAGCCCCAGCATTTT. It encodes CASSYFWGNQPQHF.

The rearrangement joins TRBV29-1 to TRBJ2-5; 8 bases line up with TRBD2. J lost 4 bases, V lost 5 bases, and 9 bases had no gene match. Per germline, CDR1 SQVTM and CDR2 ANQGSEA. The CDR3 is 14 residues long. This CDR3 reads CSVFGTRGGETQYF. CDR3 in DNA: TGCAGCGTTTTCGGGACTAGGGGGGGAGAGACCCAGTACTTC. Complete variable domain (other parts from reference TRBV29-1 and TRBJ2-5): SAVISQKPSRDICQRGTSLTIQCQVDSQVTMMFWYRQQPGQSLTLIATANQGSEATYESGFVIDKFPISRPNLTFSTLTVSNMSPEDSSIYLCSVFGTRGGETQYFGPGTRLLVL.

Regarding this clone: Other DNA variants within this sample encode the same CDR3. This rearrangement joins TRBV9 to TRBJ2-3; D is perhaps TRBD2 (5 bases). V shed 0 bases and J shed 3 bases, with 5 bases lying between them. The CDR3 is 13 amino acids. CDR1 is SGDLS, CDR2 YYNGEE, per germline. CDR3 loop: CASSVGGTDTQYF. As DNA, the CDR3 is TGTGCCAGCAGCGTAGGAGGGACAGATACGCAGTATTTT.

This clone was seen a few times. The chain combines TRBV7-2 with TRBJ1-6; D is unclear. Trimming cost V 4 bases and J 8 bases, with 15 bases left between them. Germline CDR1 and CDR2: SGHTA and FQGNSA. The CDR3 sequence is 15 residues long. CDR3 sequence reads: CASSSRGGRDSPLHF. Written as DNA, the CDR3 is TGTGCCAGCAGCTCTCGTGGAGGTCGTGATTCACCCCTCCACTTT. Filled out from reference TRBV7-2 and TRBJ1-6, the complete variable domain reads GAGVSQSPSNKVTEKGKDVELRCDPISGHTALYWYRQSLGQGLEFLIYFQGNSAPDKSGLPSDRFSAERTGGSVSTLTIQRTQQEDSAVYLCASSSRGGRDSPLHFGNGTRLTVT.

V is TRBV19 and J is TRBJ1-5; 8 nucleotides agree with TRBD1. Germline V gene sequence: CDR1 LNHDA, CDR2 SQIVND (reference sequence). The CDR3 is 13 amino acids. The V gene end was trimmed by 6 bases and the J gene end by 7 bases; junction bases not matched to a gene: 5. The chain's CDR3 is CASRDRGWQPQHF. The CDR3, as DNA: TGTGCCAGTAGAGACAGGGGTTGGCAGCCCCAGCATTTT.

The chain couples TRBV4-1 to TRBJ2-7; 7 nucleotides agree with TRBD1. The CDR3 spans 16 residues. Germline V CDR1 and CDR2: MGHRA, YSYEKL. V was pared by 1 base and J by 2 bases, with 8 bases of the junction left unmatched. CDR3: CASSQGPDRATYEQYF. As DNA, the CDR3 is TGCGCCAGCAGCCAAGGTCCCGACAGGGCGACCTACGAGCAGTACTTC.

The V call is TRBV6-5, the J call TRBJ2-3; D gene unclear. Per germline, CDR1 MNHEY and CDR2 SVGAGI. The CDR3 runs 11 residues. Trimming took off 2 bases at V and 5 bases at J, with 2 bases between the two ends. DNA for the CDR3: TGTGCCAGCAGTTACGGAGATACGCAGTATTTT. Its protein is CASSYGDTQYF.

The V and J genes are TRBV5-4 and TRBJ2-1; 8 bases match TRBD1. In germline, CDR1 is SGHNT, CDR2 YYREEE (reference sequence). The CDR3 runs 15 residues. The J segment lost 5 bases and the V segment lost 2 bases, leaving 6 bases of the junction unmatched. The CDR3 protein is CASSFRGLGDNEQFF. In DNA, the CDR3 is TGTGCCAGCAGCTTCAGGGGGCTGGGGGACAATGAGCAGTTCTTC.

The chain carries TRBV27 and TRBJ1-2; 9 nucleotides agree with TRBD1. This CDR3 is built from 18 residues. Germline-derived CDR1 and CDR2 are MNHEY and SMNVEV (reference sequence). Trimming at V came to 6 bases and at J to 3 bases, leaving 17 bases not matched to a gene. In DNA, the CDR3 is TGTGCCAGCAGACCGATAACAGGGGGCTTCGTTCGGGACTATGGCTACACCTTC. Its protein product is CASRPITGGFVRDYGYTF.

V gene TRBV7-3 combines with J gene TRBJ2-1; D might be TRBD1 or TRBD2, each matching 5 bases. Trimming removed 5 bases at V and 8 bases at J, with 19 bases between. Per the germline V gene, CDR1 is SGHTA and CDR2 is FQGTGA. The CDR3 is 15 residues long. The DNA for the CDR3 is TGTGCCAGCAGCCCCTTAGGGGACCCTTGGGATGAGCAGTTCTTC. Its translation is CASSPLGDPWDEQFF.

The CDR3 sequence is CASSLSQGGYEQYF. The DNA of the CDR3 is TGTGCCAGCAGTTTATCCCAGGGTGGATACGAGCAGTACTTC. The chain employs TRBV28 and TRBJ2-7; D possibly corresponds to TRBD1 (5 bases). Germline assignment: CDR1 MDHEN and CDR2 SYDVKM. V shed 1 base and J shed 4 bases, with 11 bases lying between them. CDR3 length: 14 amino acids.

By sample share, this clone is large. J is TRBJ1-5 and V is TRBV4-3; no clear D gene. The CDR3 has 15 amino acids. In germline, CDR1 is LGHNA, CDR2 YSLEER. V was cut by 0 bases and J by 3 bases, with 9 bases left in between. Written as DNA, the CDR3 is TGCGCCAGCAGCCAAGAGGACGGTGTCAATCAGCCCCAGCATTTT. Translating it yields CASSQEDGVNQPQHF.

The chain employs TRBV5-1 and TRBJ2-1; tentative D call: TRBD2 (6 bases). The ends were cut back, 5 bases at V and 2 bases at J, with 14 bases in the middle. CDR1 and CDR2 (germline): SGHRS, YFSETQ. The CDR3 totals 15 residues. CDR3 sequence: CASRGTLGTYNEQFF. The CDR3 coding sequence is TGCGCCAGCAGGGGGACTCTGGGAACCTACAATGAGCAGTTCTTC.

The CDR3 DNA is TGTGCCAGCAGCTCACAGGGGAGAACCGGGGAGCTGTTTTTT. The encoded protein is CASSSQGRTGELFF. The gene calls are TRBV7-8 and TRBJ2-2; 7 bases are shared with TRBD1. Per the germline V gene, CDR1 is SGHVS and CDR2 is FQNEAQ. After removal of 4 bases from V and 5 bases from J, the junction contained 4 bases not matched to a gene. This CDR3 is built from 14 residues.

Here the CDR3 reads CASSIEGQGVTGELFF. CDR3 nucleotides: TGCGCCAGCAGTATAGAGGGACAGGGGGTCACCGGGGAGCTGTTTTTT. This chain connects TRBV5-1 to TRBJ2-2; 11 positions agree with TRBD1. The length of the CDR3 is 16 residues. Germline V lookup: CDR1 SGHRS, CDR2 YFSETQ. The J segment lost 4 bases and the V segment lost 5 bases, leaving 7 bases of the junction unmatched.

The rearrangement links TRBV5-4 to TRBJ2-2; no reliable D call. Trimming took 0 bases from V and 6 from J, leaving 3 bases between them. The germline V gene has CDR1 SGHNT and CDR2 YYREEE (reference sequence). CDR3 length equals 12 residues. The CDR3 DNA is TGTGCCAGCAGCTTGGGGCCCGGGGAGCTGTTTTTT. Amino acid sequence: CASSLGPGELFF.

This sequence joins TRBV10-2 and TRBJ2-2; 9 nucleotides align to TRBD2. CDR3 length equals 15 residues. V dropped 3 bases and J dropped 4; count of bases not matched to a gene: 3. Germline loops: CDR1 WSHSY, CDR2 SAAADI. CDR3 amino acids: CASSDVREGTGELFF. The DNA of the CDR3 is TGCGCCAGCAGTGACGTGCGGGAGGGCACCGGGGAGCTGTTTTTT.

The chain uses TRBV6-5 and TRBJ2-3, with 11 bases lining up with TRBD1. V gave up 10 bases and J gave up 8 bases; unmatched junction bases: 14. Germline assignment: CDR1 MNHEY and CDR2 SVGAGI. This CDR3 is 15 amino acids long. Here the CDR3 DNA reads TGTGCCACCCGTACCGGGACAGGGGGGAGAGGTACGCAGTATTTT. Translated, it gives CATRTGTGGRGTQYF.

This sequence joins TRBV10-1 and TRBJ2-1, with 7 nucleotides matching TRBD1. The J segment lost 6 bases and the V segment lost 5 bases, leaving 7 bases of the junction unmatched. The CDR3 is 14 amino acids. In germline, CDR1 is WNHNN, CDR2 SYGVQD (reference sequence). In DNA, the CDR3 is TGCGCCAGCAGTTTGACAGGGCTCGGCAATGAGCAGTTCTTC. It specifies CASSLTGLGNEQFF.